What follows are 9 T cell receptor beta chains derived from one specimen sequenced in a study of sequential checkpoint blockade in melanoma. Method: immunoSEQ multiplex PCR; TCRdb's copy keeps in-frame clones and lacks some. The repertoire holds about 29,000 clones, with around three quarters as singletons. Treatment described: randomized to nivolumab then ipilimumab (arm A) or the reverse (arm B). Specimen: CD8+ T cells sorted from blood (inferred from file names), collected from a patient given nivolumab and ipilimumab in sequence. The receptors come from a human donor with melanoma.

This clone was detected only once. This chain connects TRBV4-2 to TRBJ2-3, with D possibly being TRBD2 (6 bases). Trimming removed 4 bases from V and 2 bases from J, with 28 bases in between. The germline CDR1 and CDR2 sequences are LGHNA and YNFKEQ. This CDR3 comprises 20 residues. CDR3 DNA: TGTGCCAGCAGCCCTCCGGGGCGGGGCTCCCATCGGGACCCCACAGATACGCAGTATTTT. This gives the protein CASSPPGRGSHRDPTDTQYF.

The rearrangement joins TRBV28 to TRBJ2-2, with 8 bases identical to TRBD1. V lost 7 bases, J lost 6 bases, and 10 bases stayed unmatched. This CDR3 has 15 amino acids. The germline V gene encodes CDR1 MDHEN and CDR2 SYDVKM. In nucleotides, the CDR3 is TGTGCCAGCACCCTGGACAGGGAGTTTCCCGGGGAGCTGTTTTTT. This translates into CASTLDREFPGELFF. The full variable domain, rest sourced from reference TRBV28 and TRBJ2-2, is DVKVTQSSRYLVKRTGEKVFLECVQDMDHENMFWYRQDPGLGLRLIYFSYDVKMKEKGDIPEGYSVSREKKERFSLILESASTNQTSMYLCASTLDREFPGELFFGEGSRLTVL.

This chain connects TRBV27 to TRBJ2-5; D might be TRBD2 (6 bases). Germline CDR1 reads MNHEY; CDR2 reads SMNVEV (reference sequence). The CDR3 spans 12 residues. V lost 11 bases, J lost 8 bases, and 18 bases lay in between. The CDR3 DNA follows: TGTGCCGCCGGGGGACCTCTTCCTACCCAGTACTTC. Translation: CAAGGPLPTQYF.

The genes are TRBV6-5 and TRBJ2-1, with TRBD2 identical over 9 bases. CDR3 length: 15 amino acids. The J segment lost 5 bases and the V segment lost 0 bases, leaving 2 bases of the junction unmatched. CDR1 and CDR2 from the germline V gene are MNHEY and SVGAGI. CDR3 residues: CASSYSLAGDNEQFF. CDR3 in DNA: TGTGCCAGCAGTTACTCGTTAGCGGGGGACAATGAGCAGTTCTTC.

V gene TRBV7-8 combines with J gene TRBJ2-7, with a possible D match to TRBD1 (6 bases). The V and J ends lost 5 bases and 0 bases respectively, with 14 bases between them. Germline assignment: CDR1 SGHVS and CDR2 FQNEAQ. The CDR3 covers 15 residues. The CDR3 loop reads CASSPRTDASYEQYF. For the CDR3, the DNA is TGTGCCAGCAGCCCACGGACAGATGCCTCCTACGAGCAGTACTTC.

The CDR3 bases are TGTGCCAGCAGCTCCTCGGGGGAGGATAACTATGGCTACACCTTC. It encodes CASSSSGEDNYGYTF. The chain carries TRBV7-9 and TRBJ1-2; D may be TRBD1 (5 bases). The germline V and J ends were trimmed by 4 bases and 1 base, with 13 bases remaining between them. This CDR3 is 15 amino acids long. CDR1 is SEHNR and CDR2 is FQNEAQ in the germline V gene (reference sequence).

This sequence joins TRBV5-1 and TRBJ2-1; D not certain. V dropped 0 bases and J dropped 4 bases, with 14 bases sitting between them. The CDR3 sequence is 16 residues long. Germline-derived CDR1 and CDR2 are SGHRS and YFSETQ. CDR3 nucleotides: TGCGCCAGCAGCTTGGGATCGGTTTATCCATACAATGAGCAGTTCTTC. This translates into CASSLGSVYPYNEQFF.

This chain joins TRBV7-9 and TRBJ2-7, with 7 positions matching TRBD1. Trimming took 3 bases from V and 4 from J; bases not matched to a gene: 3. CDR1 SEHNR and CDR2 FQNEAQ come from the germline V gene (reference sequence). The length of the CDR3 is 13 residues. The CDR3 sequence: CASSLGQPYEQYF. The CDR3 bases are TGTGCCAGCAGCTTGGGACAGCCTTACGAGCAGTACTTC.

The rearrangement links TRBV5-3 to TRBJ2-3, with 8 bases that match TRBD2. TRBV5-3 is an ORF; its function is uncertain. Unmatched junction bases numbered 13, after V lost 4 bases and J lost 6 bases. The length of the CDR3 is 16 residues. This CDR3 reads CARSVSGGPECDTQYF. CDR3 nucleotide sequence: TGTGCCAGAAGCGTCAGCGGGGGACCCGAGTGCGATACGCAGTATTTT.